The clone carrying this T cell receptor (beta chain) appeared a single time. Germline values: CDR1 SQVTM, CDR2 ANQGSEA. V lost 4 bases and J lost 5, with 14 bases in between. The CDR3 is 13 residues long. The source of the sample is a study of control samples from healthy donors and cancer patients. The protocol was immunoSEQ multiplex PCR, while the TCRdb copy is restricted to in-frame clones and leaves out a portion. The sample consists of 60,000 to 75,000 clones, roughly 89% of them appearing once. The chain is built from TRBV29-1 and TRBJ1-2; D remains unclear. This TCR was sampled from a man in his 60s with colorectal cancer. Sequenced sample: PBMCs. The CDR3 loop reads CSVAGLNRYGYTF. Written as DNA, the CDR3 is TGCAGCGTTGCGGGCCTGAATCGGTATGGCTACACCTTC.